This T cell receptor beta chain was obtained from a study of shared clonotypes between healthy human individuals. Study-wide background: The people who gave samples were two women and three men aged 18 to 49.

On this clone: Antigen unknown.

Clones were sequenced by immunoSEQ multiplex PCR, and TCRdb holds only the in-frame ones, with some missing. The sample has about 2,200,000 clones; around 93% are singletons. The naive CD8 subset, CD45RO-negative cells positively selected for CCR7, excluded terminally differentiated effector memory CD45RA+ cells. Germline CDR1 reads MDHEN; CDR2 reads SYDVKM. The CDR3 is 11 amino acids. Trimming cost V 7 bases and J 5 bases, with 8 bases left between them. Whole-study results and caveats: Between a handful of donors, naive CD4 clonotypes were shared at a level of about 5.3%.

The V call is TRBV28, the J call TRBJ1-1; D is undetermined. The source material was naive CD8+ T cells from PBMCs. The origin of this receptor is a man aged 18 to 35 in good health. Some clones in this sample may be carry-over from other donors' samples. The CDR3 nucleotides are TGTGCCAGCAAAGAGACGACTGAAGCTTTCTTT. Amino acid sequence: CASKETTEAFF.